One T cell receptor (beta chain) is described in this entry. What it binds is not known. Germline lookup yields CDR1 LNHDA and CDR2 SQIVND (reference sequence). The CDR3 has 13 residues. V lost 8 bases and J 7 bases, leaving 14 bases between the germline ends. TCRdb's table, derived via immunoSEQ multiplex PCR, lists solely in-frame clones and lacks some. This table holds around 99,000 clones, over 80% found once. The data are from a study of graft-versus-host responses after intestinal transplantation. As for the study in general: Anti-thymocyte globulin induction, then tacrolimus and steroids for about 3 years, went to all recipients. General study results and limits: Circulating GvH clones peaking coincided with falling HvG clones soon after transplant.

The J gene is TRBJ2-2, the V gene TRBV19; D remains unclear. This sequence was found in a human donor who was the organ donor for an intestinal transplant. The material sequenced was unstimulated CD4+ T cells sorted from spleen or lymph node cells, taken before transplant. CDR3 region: CASLKRENGELFF. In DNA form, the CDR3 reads TGTGCCAGTTTGAAGCGAGAGAACGGGGAGCTGTTTTTT. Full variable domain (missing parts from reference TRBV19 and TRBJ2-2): DGGITQSPKYLFRKEGQNVTLSCEQNLNHDAMYWYRQDPGQGLRLIYYSQIVNDFQKGDIAEGYSVSREKKESFPLTVTSAQKNPTAFYLCASLKRENGELFFGEGSRLTVL.